This is a list of T cell receptor beta chains from one sample in a study of shared clonotypes between healthy human individuals. Sequencing was performed with immunoSEQ multiplex PCR; in TCRdb, only in-frame clones are kept and a portion is missing. The table records about 600,000 clones, roughly 95% of them present only once. Sequenced: naive CD8+ T cells sorted from blood. Source of these receptors: a woman aged 25-40 years in good health. CDR3s include the opening cysteine and the closing phenylalanine or tryptophan. A D gene is named only where the DNA matches it firmly. Rows may omit the clone size; those that give it use once, few, many or a size class.

V gene,clone size,J gene,D gene,CDR3 DNA,CDR3 protein
TRBV23-1,-,TRBJ2-1,-,TGCGCCAGCAGTCAATCGGAGTCCCATGAGTACAATGAGCAGTTCTTC,CASSQSESHEYNEQFF
TRBV5-6,-,TRBJ2-1,-,TGTGCCAGCAGCTTTGTCTCGGACCATGAGCAGTTCTTC,CASSFVSDHEQFF
TRBV27,-,TRBJ2-3,-,TGTGCCAGCAGGTCAGGGGGAGGTACAGATACGCAGTATTTT,CASRSGGGTDTQYF
TRBV27,-,TRBJ1-1,-,TGTGCCAGCATTCCGAGGGGACAAAAGAACACTGAAGCTTTCTTT,CASIPRGQKNTEAFF
TRBV2,-,TRBJ2-1,-,TGTGAGAGTTCGGGGATCTTCAATGAGCAGTTCTTC,CESSGIFNEQFF
TRBV19,-,TRBJ2-1,TRBD1,TGTGCCAGTACCGATCGACAGGGGGCCGATGAGCAGTTCTTC,CASTDRQGADEQFF
TRBV2,-,TRBJ2-7,TRBD2,TGTGCCAGCAGCTATAGCGGGAGTCCCTCGGGGGAGTACTTC,CASSYSGSPSGEYF
TRBV5-6,-,TRBJ2-5,TRBD1,TGTGCCAGCAGCATCCTCACAGGGGTGGGAGAGACCCAGTACTTC,CASSILTGVGETQYF
TRBV4-2,-,TRBJ2-5,TRBD2,TGTGCCAGCAGCCAAGACCCCCCAGCGGGAGACGCAGAGACCCAGTACTTC,CASSQDPPAGDAETQYF
TRBV4-2,-,TRBJ2-3,-,TGTGCCAGCAGCCAAGAGTCAGCGAGTCGCACAGATACGCAGTATTTT,CASSQESASRTDTQYF
TRBV28,-,TRBJ2-1,TRBD2,TGTGCCAGCAGCGTCCTAACGGGAGGGTACAATGAGCAGTTCTTC,CASSVLTGGYNEQFF
TRBV7-9,-,TRBJ1-3,-,TGTGCCAGCAGCTCTCCCGTCGGGGGTGCCGGTTCCTCTGGAAACACCATATATTTT,CASSSPVGGAGSSGNTIYF
TRBV28,-,TRBJ1-1,TRBD1,TGTGCCAGCAGTTTAGGTTTAGGGACAGGTCCCGCAGCGGGGAACACTGAAGCTTTCTTT,CASSLGLGTGPAAGNTEAFF
TRBV28,-,TRBJ2-7,-,TGTGCCAGCAGTTTTCCAGGGACCACCTACGAGCAGTACTTC,CASSFPGTTYEQYF
TRBV6-1,-,TRBJ1-1,-,TGTGCCAGCAGTTTGACTTATGCCCCTCGGCAAGAAGCTTTCTTT,CASSLTYAPRQEAFF
TRBV7-9,once,TRBJ2-2,TRBD1,TGTGCCAGCAAGTCAGGGGGCCTAAGCACCGGGGAGCTGTTTTTT,CASKSGGLSTGELFF
TRBV9,-,TRBJ2-4,TRBD1,TGTGCCAGCAGCCCGGCGGGGACAGGGCAAAACATTCAGTACTTC,CASSPAGTGQNIQYF
TRBV5-8,-,TRBJ2-7,-,TGTGCCAGCAGCTTCGGGACCGAGCAGTACTTC,CASSFGTEQYF
TRBV28,-,TRBJ2-7,TRBD1,TGTGCCAGCAGCCCCCTAGTCTGGGACAGGGGAATCTACGAGCAGTACTTC,CASSPLVWDRGIYEQYF
TRBV6-5,-,TRBJ2-1,-,TGTGCCAGCAGTTACTCTGCTGTGAACAATGAGCAGTTCTTC,CASSYSAVNNEQFF
TRBV5-4,-,TRBJ1-6,-,TGTGCCAGCAGCTTGGACGGAGGCTATAATTCACCCCTCCACTTT,CASSLDGGYNSPLHF
TRBV19,-,TRBJ1-2,-,TGTGCCAGTAGTATTGATGGCAACTATGGCTACACCTTC,CASSIDGNYGYTF
TRBV5-4,-,TRBJ1-1,-,TGTGCCAGCAGCACCCAGGTGAACACTGAAGCTTTCTTT,CASSTQVNTEAFF
TRBV10-2,once,TRBJ2-7,-,TGCGCCAGCAGTGAGACCAATTTACTCCTTCACGAGCAGTACTTC,CASSETNLLLHEQYF
TRBV13,-,TRBJ1-1,-,TGTGCCAGCAGTCCTGGACACAGGAACACTGAAGCTTTCTTT,CASSPGHRNTEAFF
TRBV11-1,-,TRBJ2-7,TRBD1,TGTGCCAGCGGGGGACAGCAAGCCTACGAGCAGTACTTC,CASGGQQAYEQYF
TRBV9,-,TRBJ2-1,TRBD2,TGTGCCAGCAGCCCCGGGCTAGCGGGATTGATCAATGAGCAGTTCTTC,CASSPGLAGLINEQFF
TRBV19,-,TRBJ1-4,-,TGTGCCAGTTCAGGGGACTCGAATGAAAAACTGTTTTTT,CASSGDSNEKLFF
TRBV5-4,-,TRBJ1-1,TRBD1,TGTGCCAGCAGCTGGACAGGGGGAGGCACTGAAGCTTTCTTT,CASSWTGGGTEAFF
TRBV28,-,TRBJ1-4,-,TGTGCCAGCAGTTTGGTAAAAAAGGGGCTGATTAATGAAAAACTGTTTTTT,CASSLVKKGLINEKLFF
TRBV27,-,TRBJ2-5,-,TGTGCCAGCAGTTCTAGTGGGTGGGAGACCCAGTACTTC,CASSSSGWETQYF
TRBV29-1,-,TRBJ2-2,-,TGCAGCGTTAGACAGACCGGGGAGCTGTTTTTT,CSVRQTGELFF
TRBV2,once,TRBJ1-5,-,TGTGCCAGCAGATTCCCCTGGAATCAGCCCCAGCATTTT,CASRFPWNQPQHF